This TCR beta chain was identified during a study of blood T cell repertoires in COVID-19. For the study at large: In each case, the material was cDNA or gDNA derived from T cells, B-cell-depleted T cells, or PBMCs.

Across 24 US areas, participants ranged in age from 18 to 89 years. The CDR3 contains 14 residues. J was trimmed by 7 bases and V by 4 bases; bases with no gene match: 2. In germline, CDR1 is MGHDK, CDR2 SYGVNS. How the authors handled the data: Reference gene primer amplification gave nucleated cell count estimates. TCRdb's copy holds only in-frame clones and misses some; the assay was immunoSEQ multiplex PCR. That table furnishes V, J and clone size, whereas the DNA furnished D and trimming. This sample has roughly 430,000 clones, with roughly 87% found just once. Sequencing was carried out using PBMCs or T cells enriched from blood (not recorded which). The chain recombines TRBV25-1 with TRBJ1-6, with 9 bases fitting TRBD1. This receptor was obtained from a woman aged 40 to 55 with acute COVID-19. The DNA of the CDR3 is TGTGCCAGCAGTGGACAGGGGGGCAATTCACCCCTCCACTTT. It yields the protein CASSGQGGNSPLHF.